What follows describes a single T cell receptor (beta chain). These data originate in a study of blood T cell repertoires in COVID-19. Assay: immunoSEQ multiplex PCR; the TCRdb copy retains only in-frame clones and omits some. The sample includes a few hundred thousand clones, 91% seen only once; the top ten take 0.95% to 1.5%. The CDR3 is 14 residues long. Per germline, CDR1 LNHDA and CDR2 SQIVND (reference sequence). Trimming removed 4 bases at V and 6 bases at J, with 13 bases between. This TCR derives from a human donor in a cohort exposed to, infected with or recovered from COVID-19 (not recorded which). The donor label of this sample is uncertain. Specimen: PBMCs or T cells enriched from blood (not recorded which). The V call is TRBV19, the J call TRBJ2-1; maybe TRBD1 (6 bases). CDR3 DNA sequence: TGTGCCAGTAGTAAAAAGACAGGTCGCAATGAGCAGTTCTTC. Protein product: CASSKKTGRNEQFF.